Below, 31 T cell receptor beta chains from the same sample are listed, as sequenced in a study of T-cell reconstitution after alpha-beta-depleted transplantation in children. This sample's TCRbeta library carried unique molecular identifier barcodes. TCRdb ran MiXCR on the PCR reads and lists one entry per CDR3 protein. Of about 200,000 distinct CDR3 sequences in the sample, just under 6.5% were seen once. The sample here was PBMCs, taken before TCRalphabeta/CD19-depleted stem cell transplant. The receptors originated from a girl in the first two years of life with combined immunodeficiency, due to receive a stem cell transplant.

Comment on this clonotype: A much larger clonotype is one base distant, so this may be a read error. A read error is likely, as this CDR3 ends without the conserved phenylalanine or tryptophan. The chain links TRBV7-8 to TRBJ2-1; D is ambiguous. The V gene's germline CDR1 is SGHVS and CDR2 FQNEAQ. The CDR3 is 15 residues long. The V end was cut by 1 base, the J end by 2 bases, with 9 bases between. The CDR3 here is CASSLENPAYNEQFY. CDR3 coding DNA: TGTGCCAGCAGCTTAGAGAATCCGGCCTACAATGAGCAGTTCTAC.

This clonotype came up many times. The chain carries TRBV7-2 and TRBJ2-7; 10 bases map to TRBD1. Germline V lookup: CDR1 SGHTA, CDR2 FQGNSA. The CDR3 is 16 amino acids. J was trimmed by 3 bases and V by 2 bases; bases with no gene match: 7. The CDR3 sequence is CASSLYGTGVFYEQYF. The CDR3 bases are TGTGCCAGCAGCTTATACGGGACAGGGGTATTCTACGAGCAGTACTTC.

This clonotype was seen repeatedly, ten times or more. J is TRBJ2-1 and V is TRBV15; D is possibly TRBD1 or TRBD2 (5 bases each). V shed 7 bases and J shed 6 bases, with 13 bases lying between them. Per germline, CDR1 LNHNV and CDR2 YYDKDF (reference sequence). There are 13 residues in the CDR3. CDR3 amino acids: CATTYGAVNEQFF. Here the CDR3 DNA reads TGTGCCACCACCTACGGGGCGGTCAATGAGCAGTTCTTC.

The gene calls are TRBV6-1 and TRBJ1-5; D is possibly TRBD1 (5 bases). Trimming removed 1 base from V and 3 bases from J, with 10 bases in between. Germline-derived CDR1 and CDR2 are MNHNS and SASEGT. This CDR3 has 15 residues. CDR3 residues: CASSEVGANNQPQHF. In nucleotides, the CDR3 is TGTGCCAGCAGTGAAGTTGGGGCTAACAATCAGCCCCAGCATTTT.

The genes are TRBV14 and TRBJ2-7; D call uncertain. The CDR3 spans 15 residues. V lost 1 base to trimming and J lost 2 bases, with 12 bases between them. Germline lookup yields CDR1 SGHDN and CDR2 FVKESK. For the CDR3, the DNA is TGTGCCAGCAGCCAAGGGTATGGGGAAACCTACGAGCAGTACTTC. Amino acids: CASSQGYGETYEQYF.

The genes are TRBV12-5 and TRBJ2-2; weak D call: TRBD2 (7 bases). Between the trimmed V and J ends, which lost 2 bases and 8 bases, there was a span of 18 bases. This CDR3 spans 16 amino acids. Germline lookup yields CDR1 LGHNT and CDR2 FRNRAP. CDR3 protein: CASGLWTGGASGELFF. The CDR3 DNA follows: TGTGCTAGTGGTTTGTGGACTGGGGGGGCATCTGGGGAGCTGTTTTTT. The variable domain in full, completed from reference TRBV12-5 and TRBJ2-2, reads DARVTQTPRHKVTEMGQEVTMRCQPILGHNTVFWYRQTMMQGLELLAYFRNRAPLDDSGMPKDRFSAEMPDATLATLKIQPSEPRDSAVYFCASGLWTGGASGELFFGEGSRLTVL.

This clonotype was found many times. The chain couples TRBV27 to TRBJ2-1; D may be TRBD1 (6 bases). The V and J ends lost 5 bases and 5 bases respectively, with 13 bases between them. Germline CDR1 MNHEY, CDR2 SMNVEV (reference sequence). CDR3 length: 14 residues. CDR3 region: CASSVDRPHNEQFF. In DNA, the CDR3 is TGTGCCAGCAGTGTAGACAGGCCTCACAATGAGCAGTTCTTC.

Ten or more counts support this clonotype. The chain combines TRBV4-3 with TRBJ2-5; perhaps TRBD2 as D (5 bases). Per the germline V gene, CDR1 is LGHNA and CDR2 is YSLEER. This CDR3 spans 16 amino acids. V lost 0 bases and J lost 2, with 13 bases in between. This chain's CDR3 is CASSQDRWRLQETQYF. The CDR3 DNA is TGCGCCAGCAGCCAAGACCGTTGGAGGCTTCAAGAGACCCAGTACTTC.

This clonotype has ten or more counts. The chain has TRBV15 and TRBJ2-7; maybe TRBD2 (6 bases). The CDR3 runs to 15 residues. Trimming removed 2 bases at V and 2 bases at J, with 13 bases between. Germline V gene sequence: CDR1 LNHNV, CDR2 YYDKDF (reference sequence). The CDR3 reads CATSRSPGGTYEQYF. The DNA of the CDR3 is TGTGCCACCAGCAGATCCCCCGGGGGAACCTACGAGCAGTACTTC.

There are many counts of this clonotype. J is TRBJ1-1 and V is TRBV7-2; D is unresolved. The CDR3 is 15 amino acids. Trimming left V 7 bases short and J 2 bases short, with 17 bases between. From germline, CDR1 is SGHTA and CDR2 FQGNSA. CDR3 nucleotides: TGTGCCAGCAACCCCTTAAGGGCGGTTAACACTGAAGCTTTCTTT. Protein sequence: CASNPLRAVNTEAFF.

Many counts were recorded for this clonotype. The CDR3 spells CASSANEGSSYNEQFF. In DNA form, the CDR3 reads TGTGCCAGCAGCGCGAACGAAGGGAGCTCCTACAATGAGCAGTTCTTC. V and J are TRBV7-9 and TRBJ2-1, with D possibly matching TRBD2 (5 bases). The CDR3 totals 16 residues. Germline CDR1 SEHNR, CDR2 FQNEAQ (reference sequence). V lost 5 bases and J 0 bases, leaving 14 bases between the germline ends.

The genes are TRBV20-1 and TRBJ2-3; TRBD2 agrees at 11 bases. CDR1 is DFQATT, CDR2 SNEGSKA, per germline (reference sequence). V lost 7 bases to trimming and J lost 5 bases; unmatched junction nucleotides: 11. This CDR3 comprises 15 residues. CDR3 loop: CSGNIAGGRGDTQYF. In nucleotides, the CDR3 is TGCAGTGGTAATATAGCGGGGGGGCGTGGAGATACGCAGTATTTT.

This clonotype was recorded at least ten times. CDR3 in DNA: TGTGCCAGCAGCCTTGGTGGGACAGGGGGCCTCGAGCAGTACTTC. Protein product: CASSLGGTGGLEQYF. The chain uses TRBV11-2 and TRBJ2-7, with 12 bases aligning to TRBD1. Germline values: CDR1 SGHAT, CDR2 FQNNGV. The CDR3 sequence is 15 residues long. V was clipped by 5 bases and J by 6 bases; unmatched bases: 8.

This clonotype was picked up many times. The chain recombines TRBV6-5 with TRBJ2-1, with a possible D match to TRBD2 (6 bases). Germline V gives CDR1 MNHEY, CDR2 SVGAGI. CDR3 length: 12 amino acids. Trimming cost V 6 bases and J 15 bases, with 18 bases left between them. CDR3 residues: CASSQTGGQGFF. The DNA for the CDR3 is TGTGCCAGCAGCCAGACCGGAGGGCAAGGGTTCTTC.

This clonotype was observed many times. The chain recombines TRBV3-1 with TRBJ2-3; D not certain. The CDR3 covers 15 residues. Per germline, CDR1 LGHDT and CDR2 YNNKEL (reference sequence). The V end lost 1 base, the J end lost 4 bases, and 12 bases lay between the germline ends. CDR3 loop: CASSQGAFPSDTQYF. DNA of the CDR3: TGTGCCAGCAGCCAAGGGGCTTTCCCTTCAGATACGCAGTATTTT.

At least ten counts were recorded for this clonotype. V gene TRBV7-3 combines with J gene TRBJ2-2, with 13 bases lining up with TRBD2. The CDR3 is made up of 15 amino acids. Looked up from germline, CDR1 is SGHTA and CDR2 is FQGTGA. Trimming at V came to 8 bases and at J to 5 bases, leaving 5 bases not matched to a gene. CDR3 amino acids: CASRRTSGGTGELFF. CDR3 bases: TGTGCCAGCCGACGGACTAGCGGGGGAACCGGGGAGCTGTTTTTT. The entire variable domain, with the rest obtained from reference TRBV7-3 and TRBJ2-2, is as follows: GAGVSQTPSNKVTEKGKYVELRCDPISGHTALYWYRQSLGQGPEFLIYFQGTGAADDSGLPNDRFFAVRPEGSVSTLKIQRTERGDSAVYLCASRRTSGGTGELFFGEGSRLTVL.

In this sample, this clonotype turned up many times. The J gene is TRBJ2-7, the V gene TRBV29-1; 7 bases match TRBD1. The CDR3 runs 12 residues. V dropped 7 bases and J dropped 2; count of bases not matched to a gene: 5. The germline V gene has CDR1 SQVTM and CDR2 ANQGSEA. The CDR3 bases are TGCAGCGCCCGGGACAGCGCCTACGAGCAGTACTTC. This encodes CSARDSAYEQYF.

V and J are TRBV5-1 and TRBJ2-7, with a weak D call TRBD1 (5 bases). The CDR3 sequence is 15 residues long. Per the germline V gene, CDR1 is SGHRS and CDR2 is YFSETQ. Trimming left V 0 bases short and J 2 bases short, with 12 bases between. Here the CDR3 reads CASSLAQGMPYEQYF. For the CDR3, the DNA is TGCGCCAGCAGCTTGGCCCAGGGCATGCCCTACGAGCAGTACTTC.

This clonotype was seen ten or more times. This chain connects TRBV14 to TRBJ2-1, with 10 bases fitting TRBD2. Germline lookup yields CDR1 SGHDN and CDR2 FVKESK. V lost 8 bases to trimming and J lost 9 bases; unmatched junction nucleotides: 10. This CDR3 has 14 amino acids. The DNA for the CDR3 is TGTGCCAGCGGCGTCCTAGCGGGAGATGGTGAGCAGTTCTTC. This codes for CASGVLAGDGEQFF.

This clonotype was seen many times. This chain joins TRBV9 and TRBJ2-3, with 10 bases that match TRBD2. Germline CDR1 reads SGDLS; CDR2 reads YYNGEE. Trimming at V came to 3 bases and at J to 3 bases, leaving 7 bases not matched to a gene. The CDR3 contains 16 residues. The CDR3 DNA reads as TGTGCCAGCAGCGAGCACCCTAGCGGGGGAACAGATACGCAGTATTTT. Protein product: CASSEHPSGGTDTQYF.

The V and J genes are TRBV4-2 and TRBJ1-6; D remains ambiguous. Trimming left V 2 bases short and J 6 bases short, with 14 bases between. This CDR3 is 16 amino acids long. Germline-derived CDR1 and CDR2 are LGHNA and YNFKEQ. DNA of the CDR3: TGTGCCAGCAGCCAATCGTCGGGAGTGAGTAATTCACCCCTCCACTTT. Amino acids: CASSQSSGVSNSPLHF.

This clonotype was counted ten times or more. The V and J genes are TRBV7-3 and TRBJ2-1; D might be TRBD2 (5 bases). V gave up 1 base and J gave up 10 bases, with 14 bases separating them. Per the germline V gene, CDR1 is SGHTA and CDR2 is FQGTGA. CDR3 length: 14 residues. CDR3 sequence reads: CASSLSGGSAEQFF. The CDR3 DNA reads TGTGCCAGCAGCTTAAGTGGCGGGTCGGCCGAGCAGTTCTTC.

This clonotype was seen many times. The V gene is TRBV15, the J gene TRBJ2-1, with a possible D match to TRBD2 (6 bases). This CDR3 comprises 15 residues. Trimming shortened V by 1 base and J by 2 bases, and 9 bases separated the two germline ends. Germline V CDR1 and CDR2: LNHNV, YYDKDF (reference sequence). The CDR3 sequence is CATSRGEEAYNEQFF. The CDR3 DNA follows: TGTGCCACCAGCAGAGGGGAGGAGGCCTACAATGAGCAGTTCTTC.

This clonotype was counted a few times. The V gene is TRBV4-1, the J gene TRBJ2-7; D uncertain. CDR1 and CDR2 (germline): MGHRA, YSYEKL. The CDR3 sequence is 14 residues long. Deletions cut 4 bases from V and 3 bases from J, with 13 bases between. The CDR3 nucleotides read TGCGCCAGCAGCCCCGGACCCCAGCACTACGAGCAGTACTTC. Its protein product is CASSPGPQHYEQYF.

On this clonotype itself: This may arise from a read error, as a much more abundant clone is one base away. The chain carries TRBV4-1 and TRBJ2-7; D is possibly TRBD1 or TRBD2 (5 bases each). Germline V gene sequence: CDR1 MGHRA, CDR2 YSYEKL. The CDR3 has 14 residues. CDR3 region: CTSSLEGTVHEQYF. CDR3 sequence (DNA): TGCACCAGCAGCCTAGAGGGGACCGTCCACGAGCAGTACTTC.

This clonotype was seen repeatedly, ten times or more. V is TRBV28 and J is TRBJ1-5; D is possibly TRBD1 (6 bases). Germline V gene data show CDR1 as MDHEN and CDR2 as SYDVKM. The CDR3 totals 16 residues. The V gene lost 5 bases and the J gene lost 0 bases, with 14 bases spanning the gap. The CDR3 is CASSPGVVISNQPQHF. The CDR3 DNA is TGTGCCAGCAGTCCAGGGGTCGTAATTAGCAATCAGCCCCAGCATTTT. The variable domain in full, with the rest retrieved from reference TRBV28 and TRBJ1-5, is DVKVTQSSRYLVKRTGEKVFLECVQDMDHENMFWYRQDPGLGLRLIYFSYDVKMKEKGDIPEGYSVSREKKERFSLILESASTNQTSMYLCASSPGVVISNQPQHFGDGTRLSIL.

This clonotype was counted ten times or more. The chain employs TRBV4-1 and TRBJ2-7, with D unresolved. The CDR3 has 15 residues. Germline assignment: CDR1 MGHRA and CDR2 YSYEKL. Trimming cost V 1 base and J 7 bases, with 17 bases left between them. The CDR3 DNA is TGCGCCAGCAGCCAAGGTAAAGATACCTACGCTGAGCAGTACTTC. This gives the protein CASSQGKDTYAEQYF.

This clonotype was seen at least ten times. This chain joins TRBV28 and TRBJ2-3; D unresolved. Trimming shortened V by 3 bases and J by 1 base, and 14 bases separated the two germline ends. CDR1 MDHEN and CDR2 SYDVKM come from the germline V gene. CDR3 size: 16 residues. CDR3 protein: CASSLVAVFGTDTQYF. CDR3 nucleotide sequence: TGTGCCAGCAGTTTGGTCGCTGTTTTTGGCACAGATACGCAGTATTTT.

At least ten counts were recorded for this clonotype. V usage is TRBV25-1 and J usage is TRBJ2-2; no reliable D call. The CDR3 spans 14 residues. Trimming removed 3 bases at V and 7 bases at J, with 12 bases between. CDR1 and CDR2 from the germline V gene are MGHDK and SYGVNS. The CDR3 here is CASSEGTWIGELFF. The CDR3 DNA reads as TGTGCCAGCAGTGAGGGCACCTGGATCGGGGAGCTGTTTTTT.

This clonotype occurred a few times. The chain has TRBV20-1 and TRBJ1-2; D remains ambiguous. CDR3 size: 14 residues. V was clipped by 0 bases and J by 4 bases, with 12 bases between them. The germline CDR1 and CDR2 sequences are DFQATT and SNEGSKA (reference sequence). The CDR3 sequence: CSARDRGTVYGYTF. The DNA of the CDR3 is TGCAGTGCTAGAGATCGAGGCACGGTCTATGGCTACACCTTC.

A remark on this clonotype: Just one base apart from a much larger clone, this may be a read error. The conserved closing phenylalanine or tryptophan is absent in this CDR3, likely reflecting a read error. The chain combines TRBV29-1 with TRBJ1-1, with D unresolved. Germline CDR1 SQVTM, CDR2 ANQGSEA. CDR3 length: 12 amino acids. V was clipped by 5 bases and J by 2 bases, with 9 bases between them. The chain's CDR3 is CSVSTGNTEAFC. The DNA of the CDR3 is TGCAGCGTTTCAACCGGAAACACTGAAGCTTTCTGT.